This note documents a single T cell receptor beta chain sequence. No antigen is known for it. This specimen comes from a study of T cell responses to AZD1222 COVID-19 vaccine. At the level of the study: Pooled samples include second doses given at about 4 or 12 weeks. General study results and limits: Most donors were white British and more were female, and clonal diversity was possibly underestimated. Samples come after the peak T cell response, not at day 14.

Sequencing was performed with immunoSEQ multiplex PCR; in TCRdb, only in-frame clones are kept and a portion is missing. The sample records around 79,000 clones, nearly 90% being singletons. V lost 4 bases, J lost 9 bases, and 10 bases stayed unmatched. The CDR3 is made up of 15 amino acids. Germline V lookup: CDR1 MNHEY, CDR2 SVGAGI. The sequence was collected from an adult in good health. The sample was peripheral blood, taken on day 0 of AZD1222 vaccination. The chain joins TRBV6-5 to TRBJ2-1; 9 bases match TRBD1. CDR3 amino acids: CASSSRRQGETEQFF. The CDR3 region has the DNA TGTGCCAGCAGTTCACGGAGACAGGGGGAAACTGAGCAGTTCTTC.